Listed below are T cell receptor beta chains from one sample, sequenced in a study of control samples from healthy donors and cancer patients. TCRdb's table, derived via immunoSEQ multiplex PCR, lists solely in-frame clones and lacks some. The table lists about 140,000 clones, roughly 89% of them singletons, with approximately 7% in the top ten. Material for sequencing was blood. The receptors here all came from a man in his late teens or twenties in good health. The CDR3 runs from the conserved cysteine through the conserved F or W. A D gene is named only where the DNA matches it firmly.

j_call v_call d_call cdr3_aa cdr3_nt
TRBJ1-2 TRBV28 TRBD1 CASRGTGGIGYGYTF TGTGCCAGCAGAGGGACAGGGGGCATAGGCTATGGCTACACCTTC
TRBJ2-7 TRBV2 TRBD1 CASTSGTGSYEQYF TGTGCCAGCACCTCCGGGACAGGATCCTACGAGCAGTACTTC
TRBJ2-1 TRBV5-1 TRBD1 CASSTDRAYNEQFF TGCGCCAGCAGCACGGACAGGGCATACAATGAGCAGTTCTTC
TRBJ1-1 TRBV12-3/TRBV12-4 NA CASSIQNTEAFF TGTGCCAGCAGCATACAGAACACTGAAGCTTTCTTT
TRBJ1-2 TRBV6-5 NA CASSYRGGNYGYTF TGTGCCAGCAGTTACAGGGGAGGGAACTATGGCTACACCTTC
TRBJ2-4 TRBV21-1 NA CASSTGQGLQNIQYF TGTGCCAGCAGTACCGGACAGGGCCTCCAAAACATTCAGTACTTC
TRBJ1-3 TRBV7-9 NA CASSLALFSGNTIYF TGTGCCAGCAGCTTAGCACTGTTTTCTGGAAACACCATATATTTT
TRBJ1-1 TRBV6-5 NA CASSLPGGNTEAFF TGTGCCAGCTCGCTTCCAGGAGGGAACACTGAAGCTTTCTTT
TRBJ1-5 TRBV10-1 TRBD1 CASLGTGSNQPQHF TGCGCCAGCCTCGGGACAGGTAGCAATCAGCCCCAGCATTTT
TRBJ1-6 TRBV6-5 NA CASRDGGFRVSLHF TGTGCCAGCAGGGATGGAGGCTTTAGGGTGTCCCTCCACTTT
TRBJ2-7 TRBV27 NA CASSLSRPETYEQYF TGTGCCAGCAGTTTATCGAGGCCAGAAACCTACGAGCAGTACTTC